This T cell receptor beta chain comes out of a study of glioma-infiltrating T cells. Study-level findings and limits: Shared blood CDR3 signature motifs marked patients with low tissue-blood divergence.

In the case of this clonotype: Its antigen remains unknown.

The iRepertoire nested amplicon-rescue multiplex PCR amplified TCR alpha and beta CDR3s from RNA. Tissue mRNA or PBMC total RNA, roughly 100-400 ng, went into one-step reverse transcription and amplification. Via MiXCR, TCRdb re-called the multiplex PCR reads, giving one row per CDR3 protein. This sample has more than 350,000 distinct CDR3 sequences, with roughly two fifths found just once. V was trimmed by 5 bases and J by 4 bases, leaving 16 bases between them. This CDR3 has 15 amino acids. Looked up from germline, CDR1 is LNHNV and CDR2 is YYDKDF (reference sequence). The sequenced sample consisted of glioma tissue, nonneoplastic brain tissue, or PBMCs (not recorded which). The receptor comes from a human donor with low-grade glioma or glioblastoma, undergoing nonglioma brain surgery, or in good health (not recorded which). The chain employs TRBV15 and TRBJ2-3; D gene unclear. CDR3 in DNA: TGTGCCACCAGCGCAGGACGGACGCGCGCAGATACGCAGTATTTT. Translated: CATSAGRTRADTQYF.